This is a list of T cell receptor beta chains from one sample in a study of T cell repertoires in cytomegalovirus infection. No antigen has been assigned to these receptors. Using its own MiXCR run on the reads, TCRdb lists one record per CDR3 protein. The sample lists approximately 730,000 distinct CDR3 sequences, 33% occurring once. Sample: cultured PBMCs, taken from culture after CMV antigen stimulation. These TCRs come from a human donor in good health (CMV status not recorded). Some clones in this sample may be carry-over from other donors' samples. Both conserved end residues are part of each CDR3. D genes are given only for firm matches. The size of a clone is reported for some rows only, either as once, few or many, or as a class for expanded clones.

clone size	V gene	J gene	D gene	CDR3 DNA	CDR3 protein
many	TRBV7-2	TRBJ1-5	TRBD1	TGTGCCAGCAGCTGGACAGGGGGCCAGAGCAATCAGCCCCAGCATTTT	CASSWTGGQSNQPQHF
.	TRBV7-2	TRBJ2-3	TRBD2	TGTGCCAGCAGCGTAGCGGGGGGTCCCGGGGGCGCAGATACGCAGTATTTT	CASSVAGGPGGADTQYF
.	TRBV2	TRBJ2-1	TRBD1	TGTGCCAGCATGTTCGACAGGGGTGCCTACAATGAGCAGTTCTTC	CASMFDRGAYNEQFF
.	TRBV9	TRBJ2-3	.	TGTGCCAGCAATACTATGGGTTTACCGCCAGATACGCAGTATTTT	CASNTMGLPPDTQYF
.	TRBV6-1	TRBJ2-1	TRBD2	TGTGCCAGCAGTCCCCCCGGGACTAGCGGGAAAAATGAGCAGTTCTTC	CASSPPGTSGKNEQFF
.	TRBV29-1	TRBJ2-7	TRBD2	TGCAGCACCAGGGAGGGAATCGAGCAGTACTTC	CSTREGIEQYF
few	TRBV23-1	TRBJ1-1	TRBD1	TGCGCCAGCAGTCAAACCGGGACAGACCAGAACACTGAAGCTTTCTTT	CASSQTGTDQNTEAFF
.	TRBV28	TRBJ1-2	TRBD1	TGTGCCAGCAGTTCCCCGGACAGGCCAACCTATGGCTACACCTTC	CASSSPDRPTYGYTF
.	TRBV6-5	TRBJ2-7	.	TGTGCCAGCAGTTACCAACTGGGGTACGAGCAGTACTTC	CASSYQLGYEQYF
.	TRBV6-6	TRBJ1-6	.	TGTGCCAGCAGTCCAACACCCCAGGCAAATTCACCCCTCCACTTT	CASSPTPQANSPLHF
.	TRBV28	TRBJ1-2	.	TGTGCCAGCAGGGGGGCAGATGGCTACACCTTC	CASRGADGYTF
once	TRBV28	TRBJ1-4	.	TGTGCCAGCGGGGGATTCGTGGGAACTAATGAAAAACTGTTTTTT	CASGGFVGTNEKLFF
.	TRBV7-2	TRBJ1-6	.	TGTGCCAGCAGCTTAGCGCCGGAGCTATCCGCACCCCTCCACTTT	CASSLAPELSAPLHF
.	TRBV20-1	TRBJ2-7	TRBD1	TGCAGTGCTCCGACCCGGGACAGAGCCTACGAGCAGTACTTC	CSAPTRDRAYEQYF
few	TRBV7-6	TRBJ2-1	TRBD1	TGTGCCAGCAGCTCAGGGGACAGGGGATTTGAGCAGTTCTTC	CASSSGDRGFEQFF
.	TRBV19	TRBJ2-6	.	TGTGCCAGTAGTATACTAAGCTCTGGGGCCAACGTCCTGACTTTC	CASSILSSGANVLTF
many	TRBV5-1	TRBJ2-1	TRBD1	TGCGCCAGCAGTTCCGGGACAGGGGCCTACAATGAGCAGTTCTTC	CASSSGTGAYNEQFF
few	TRBV7-6	TRBJ2-2	TRBD2	TGTGCCAGCAGCTTACCTAGCGGGAGCGCCGGGGAGCTGTTTTTT	CASSLPSGSAGELFF
.	TRBV10-3	TRBJ2-7	.	TGTGCCATCAGTGACTACGGACAGAGCTACGAGCAGTACTTC	CAISDYGQSYEQYF
.	TRBV10-3	TRBJ1-2	.	TGTGCCATCTCTGCCGGGGCCTATGGCTACACCTTC	CAISAGAYGYTF
.	TRBV6-1	TRBJ2-7	TRBD2	TGTGCCAGCAGTGAACTGGGACTAGTGGTCTACGAGCAGTACTTC	CASSELGLVVYEQYF
.	TRBV10-3	TRBJ2-3	.	TGTGCCATCAGTGAGTCCACTAGAACAGGCACAGATACGCAGTATTTT	CAISESTRTGTDTQYF
.	TRBV6-6	TRBJ2-5	TRBD1	TGTGCCAGCAGTCCACCTTCGACAGGGGGCAGGGAGACCCAGTACTTC	CASSPPSTGGRETQYF
many	TRBV6-2/TRBV6-3	TRBJ1-5	.	TGTGCCAGCAGTTACTCCCTTGACAGGCGGGCGGATCAGCCCCAGCATTTT	CASSYSLDRRADQPQHF
.	TRBV12-3/TRBV12-4	TRBJ2-3	TRBD1	TGTGCCAGCAGTGACAGGGGGGATGGCACAGATACGCAGTATTTT	CASSDRGDGTDTQYF
many	TRBV6-1	TRBJ2-7	TRBD2	TGTGCCAGCAGCCGGGGAGGGTCCTACGAGCAGTACTTC	CASSRGGSYEQYF
few	TRBV12-3/TRBV12-4	TRBJ2-2	.	TGTGCCAGCACTACGTGGGGCAGGGACACCGGGGAGCTGTTTTTT	CASTTWGRDTGELFF
.	TRBV19	TRBJ1-1	.	TGTGCCAGTAGAGAGGCGGAGACGGAAGCTTTCTTT	CASREAETEAFF
.	TRBV5-4	TRBJ1-2	.	TGTGCCAGCAGACCAGAGATAGGAGGCTACACCTTC	CASRPEIGGYTF
few	TRBV7-6	TRBJ1-6	.	TGTGCCAGCAGCCCGTTACCCTATAATTCACCCCTCCACTTT	CASSPLPYNSPLHF
.	TRBV5-4	TRBJ2-7	.	TGTGCCAGCAGCTTTAGTAGCGCCAGCTCCTACGAGCAGTACTTC	CASSFSSASSYEQYF
.	TRBV28	TRBJ2-3	TRBD1	TGTGCCAGCCCACCCCGGGGACAGGGGGCAGATACGCAGTATTTT	CASPPRGQGADTQYF
few	TRBV6-6	TRBJ1-5	.	TGTGCCAGCAAAGGTGGACAGCTATATAGCAATCAGCCCCAGCATTTT	CASKGGQLYSNQPQHF
.	TRBV7-9	TRBJ2-5	.	TGTGCCAGCAGCTCACCCAGCAGGGCTTTAAAAGAGACCCAGTACTTC	CASSSPSRALKETQYF
few	TRBV7-9	TRBJ1-1	.	TGTGCCAGCAGCCAGCAGAACACTGAAGCTTTCTTT	CASSQQNTEAFF
.	TRBV10-3	TRBJ1-1	.	TGTGCCATCAGTGCTAACACAGGAGGGCGGAACACTGAAGCTTTCTTT	CAISANTGGRNTEAFF
.	TRBV6-6	TRBJ1-5	.	TGCGGAACAGGGACCTCTAGCAATCAGCCCCAGCATTTT	CGTGTSSNQPQHF
.	TRBV2	TRBJ2-1	.	TGTGCCAGCAGGGCTCTAAGAAATGAGCAGTTCTTC	CASRALRNEQFF
.	TRBV29-1	TRBJ2-3	TRBD2	TGCAGCGTCGCTTTCCGGCGGGGGGTGAATACGCAGTATTTT	CSVAFRRGVNTQYF
few	TRBV7-2	TRBJ2-7	TRBD2	TGTGCCAGCAGCTCGGGACTAGCGTACTCCTACGAGCAGTACTTC	CASSSGLAYSYEQYF
few	TRBV6-5	TRBJ2-6	.	TGTGCCAGCCACACAGACACTTCCCTCTCTGGGGCCAACGTCCTGACTTTC	CASHTDTSLSGANVLTF
many	TRBV7-8	TRBJ2-5	.	TGTGCCAGCAGCCATCGCATACCCATAACTCGAGACCAGGCCCAGTACTTC	CASSHRIPITRDQAQYF
few	TRBV6-2/TRBV6-3	TRBJ2-1	.	TGTGCCAGCAGTTACGGTGGTGTGGTCAGAAGCTCCTACAATGAGCAGTTCTTC	CASSYGGVVRSSYNEQFF
many	TRBV7-8	TRBJ1-1	.	TGTGCCAGCAGCTTAGTGGGACGTCTAGCTTTCTTT	CASSLVGRLAFF
.	TRBV27	TRBJ2-1	.	TGTGCCAGCAGTAAGTGGGTGGAGGATGAGCAGTTCTTC	CASSKWVEDEQFF
few	TRBV2	TRBJ2-7	.	TGTGCCAGCACTGGGACACGATCCTACGAGCAGTACTTC	CASTGTRSYEQYF
few	TRBV7-2	TRBJ2-7	.	TGTGCCAGCAGCTTAGAAGGGTGGTACGAGCAGTACTTC	CASSLEGWYEQYF
many	TRBV12-3/TRBV12-4	TRBJ1-2	.	TGTGCCAGCAGTTTAAGGACAGTCTCCTACACCTTC	CASSLRTVSYTF
.	TRBV19	TRBJ1-5	.	TGTGCCTCGAATGCCGGGGGGACGGAGCTCAGGGCCCAGCATTTT	CASNAGGTELRAQHF
.	TRBV12-3/TRBV12-4	TRBJ2-5	.	TGTGCCAGCACCCGACGTGGGGGAGAGGAGACCCAGTACTTC	CASTRRGGEETQYF
few	TRBV7-2	TRBJ2-5	TRBD2	TGTGCCAGCAGCTTAGAGGGCGGGGGGGCCACTATTCAAGAGACCCAGTACTTC	CASSLEGGGATIQETQYF